The 9 T cell receptor beta chains given below trace back to one sample, sequenced in a study of cytomegalovirus exposure and HLA in healthy donors. Primers: 60 Vbeta forward and 13 Jbeta reverse. This table comes from immunoSEQ multiplex PCR, and its TCRdb copy is limited to in-frame clones, with some not included. The repertoire has about 120,000 clones, 75% to 90% of them found once; the top ten carry around 1.9%. Sequencing was performed on PBMCs. These TCRs come from a man aged 40-50 years in good health and CMV-seronegative.

The chain couples TRBV4-2 to TRBJ1-6; 7 bases map to TRBD1. Germline V gives CDR1 LGHNA, CDR2 YNFKEQ. The J segment lost 7 bases and the V segment lost 0 bases, leaving 3 bases of the junction unmatched. The CDR3 has 15 amino acids. CDR3 amino acids: CASSQDPGGNSPLHF. CDR3 sequence (DNA): TGTGCCAGCAGCCAAGATCCAGGGGGGAATTCACCCCTCCACTTT.

This chain uses TRBV7-2 with TRBJ2-7, with 13 bases lining up with TRBD2. Unmatched junction bases numbered 8, after V lost 5 bases and J lost 4 bases. The germline CDR1 and CDR2 sequences are SGHTA and FQGNSA. There are 16 residues in the CDR3. The CDR3 loop reads CASSPRTSGGRYEQYF. The CDR3 nucleotides are TGTGCCAGCAGCCCTCGGACTAGCGGGGGCAGATACGAGCAGTACTTC.

The chain couples TRBV30 to TRBJ2-2; D is uncertain. CDR3 length equals 13 residues. The V end was cut by 3 bases, the J end by 6 bases, with 11 bases between. Germline-derived CDR1 and CDR2 are GTSNPN and SVGIG (reference sequence). This CDR3 is CAWRAQPSGELFF. The CDR3 region has the DNA TGTGCCTGGAGGGCCCAACCTTCCGGGGAGCTGTTTTTT.

Only a few counts were recorded for this clone. The chain uses TRBV19 and TRBJ1-3, with D unresolved. Germline V lookup: CDR1 LNHDA, CDR2 SQIVND (reference sequence). CDR3 length: 14 amino acids. V was cut by 3 bases and J by 0 bases, with 6 bases left in between. The CDR3 protein is CASSIQSSGNTIYF. The CDR3, as DNA: TGTGCCAGTAGTATTCAATCCTCTGGAAACACCATATATTTT.

The gene calls are TRBV11-2 and TRBJ1-4; 7 bases match TRBD1. With V trimmed by 5 bases and J by 6 bases, 6 bases remained unmatched. This CDR3 spans 14 amino acids. Germline values: CDR1 SGHAT, CDR2 FQNNGV. The CDR3, as DNA: TGTGCCAGCAGCCAAGGGGGCAGGGATGAAAAACTGTTTTTT. It is translated as CASSQGGRDEKLFF.

The chain is built from TRBV5-1 and TRBJ2-7, with D possibly TRBD1 on 6 matching bases. This CDR3 is 14 amino acids long. Germline assignment: CDR1 SGHRS and CDR2 YFSETQ. V was shortened by 1 base and J by 2 bases, with 10 bases between the two germline ends. CDR3 sequence: CASSLQGPTYEQYF. As DNA, the CDR3 is TGCGCCAGCAGCTTGCAGGGGCCAACCTACGAGCAGTACTTC.

The genes are TRBV7-2 and TRBJ1-1; D possibly corresponds to TRBD1 (6 bases). Trimming removed 5 bases at V and 0 bases at J, with 16 bases between. This CDR3 is 16 amino acids long. In germline, CDR1 is SGHTA, CDR2 FQGNSA. The CDR3 DNA reads as TGTGCCAGCAGCCCCGGCGTGGGGGCCATGAACACTGAAGCTTTCTTT. The encoded protein is CASSPGVGAMNTEAFF.

This clone has only a few counts. Other DNA sequences from this sample encode an identical CDR3 as well. This chain joins TRBV5-4 and TRBJ1-4; 8 bases line up with TRBD1. The germline gives CDR1 SGHNT, CDR2 YYREEE (reference sequence). This CDR3 contains 14 residues. V lost 1 base to trimming and J lost 7 bases; unmatched junction nucleotides: 3. DNA for the CDR3: TGTGCCAGCAGCTTGCAGGGGGCGAGTGAAAAACTGTTTTTT. Its translation is CASSLQGASEKLFF.

The chain recombines TRBV9 with TRBJ1-5; 9 positions match TRBD1. V lost 3 bases, J lost 6 bases, and 7 bases stayed unmatched. The germline V gene encodes CDR1 SGDLS and CDR2 YYNGEE. The CDR3 spans 15 residues. CDR3 loop: CASSATGGDGQPQHF. In DNA form, the CDR3 reads TGTGCCAGCAGCGCCACAGGGGGCGACGGTCAGCCCCAGCATTTT. The whole variable domain, filled in from reference TRBV9 and TRBJ1-5, reads DSGVTQTPKHLITATGQRVTLRCSPRSGDLSVYWYQQSLDQGLQFLIQYYNGEERAKGNILERFSAQQFPDLHSELNLSSLELGDSALYFCASSATGGDGQPQHFGDGTRLSIL.